The 3 T cell receptor beta chains in this list originate from one sample, sequenced in a study of OX40 agonist ivuxolimab in advanced cancers. TCRdb's table, derived via immunoSEQ multiplex PCR, lists solely in-frame clones and lacks some. The sample carries approximately 66,000 clones, roughly four fifths recorded once. The specimen was CD4+ or CD8+ T cells sorted from blood, collected in a trial of the OX40 agonist ivuxolimab. The origin of the receptors is an adult with an advanced solid tumor such as melanoma, head and neck, liver or kidney cancer.

The rearrangement links TRBV6-5 to TRBJ2-7; possibly TRBD1 for D (6 bases). Germline V gene sequence: CDR1 MNHEY, CDR2 SVGAGI. V was shortened by 0 bases and J by 2 bases, with 11 bases between the two germline ends. The length of the CDR3 is 15 residues. The CDR3 is CASSYSMTGTYEQYF. The CDR3 region has the DNA TGTGCCAGCAGTTACTCTATGACAGGCACCTACGAGCAGTACTTC.

J is TRBJ1-1 and V is TRBV30; D gene uncertain. Per the germline V gene, CDR1 is GTSNPN and CDR2 is SVGIG (reference sequence). The V and J ends lost 0 bases and 0 bases respectively, with 17 bases between them. CDR3 length: 17 amino acids. CDR3 protein: CAWSVSRTGFMNTEAFF. The CDR3 region has the DNA TGTGCCTGGAGTGTATCTAGGACGGGATTTATGAACACTGAAGCTTTCTTT.

This clone has only one observation. The chain combines TRBV4-1 with TRBJ2-7; a possible D gene is TRBD2 (5 bases). V lost 6 bases and J lost 2, with 11 bases in between. This CDR3 spans 13 amino acids. In germline, CDR1 is MGHRA, CDR2 YSYEKL. This CDR3 is CASSQPGTYEQYF. CDR3 nucleotide sequence: TGCGCCAGCAGTCAGCCGGGGACCTACGAGCAGTACTTC.